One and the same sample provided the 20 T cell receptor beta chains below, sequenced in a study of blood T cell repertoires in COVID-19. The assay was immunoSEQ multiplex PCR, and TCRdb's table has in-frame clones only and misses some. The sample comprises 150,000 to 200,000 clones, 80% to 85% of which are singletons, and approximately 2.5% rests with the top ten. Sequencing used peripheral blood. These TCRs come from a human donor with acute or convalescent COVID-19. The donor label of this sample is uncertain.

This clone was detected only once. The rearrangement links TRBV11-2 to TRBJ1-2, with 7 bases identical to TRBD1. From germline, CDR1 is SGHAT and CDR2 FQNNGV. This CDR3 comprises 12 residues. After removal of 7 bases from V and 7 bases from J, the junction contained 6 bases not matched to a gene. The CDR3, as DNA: TGTGCCAGCACCCAGACAGGGTTTGGCTACACCTTC. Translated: CASTQTGFGYTF.

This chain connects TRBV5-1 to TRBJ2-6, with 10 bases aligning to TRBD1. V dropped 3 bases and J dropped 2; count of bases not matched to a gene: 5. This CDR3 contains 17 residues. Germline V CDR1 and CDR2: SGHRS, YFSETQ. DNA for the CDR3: TGCGCCAGCAGCTCGGGACAGGGGTCTACTGGGGCCAACGTCCTGACTTTC. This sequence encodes CASSSGQGSTGANVLTF.

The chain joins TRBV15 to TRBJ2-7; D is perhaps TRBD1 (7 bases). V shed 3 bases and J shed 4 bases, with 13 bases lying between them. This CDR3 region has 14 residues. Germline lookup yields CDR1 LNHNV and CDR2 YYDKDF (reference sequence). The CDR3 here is CATSSDREAYEQYF. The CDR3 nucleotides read TGTGCCACCAGCAGTGACAGGGAGGCTTACGAGCAGTACTTC. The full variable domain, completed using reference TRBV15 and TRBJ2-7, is DAMVIQNPRYQVTQFGKPVTLSCSQTLNHNVMYWYQQKSSQAPKLLFHYYDKDFNNEADTPDNFQSRRPNTSFCFLDIRSPGLGDTAMYLCATSSDREAYEQYFGPGTRLTVT.

CDR3 in amino acids: CASSVFGGLGDTQYF. The CDR3 bases are TGTGCCAGCAGCGTATTCGGGGGGCTGGGGGATACGCAGTATTTT. The chain has TRBV9 and TRBJ2-3; D might be TRBD2 (7 bases). Germline V gives CDR1 SGDLS, CDR2 YYNGEE. The CDR3 extends over 15 amino acids. Trimming removed 1 base from V and 6 bases from J, with 15 bases in between.

The CDR3 here is CASSQHGTNNQPQHF. The CDR3, as DNA: TGTGCCAGTAGTCAACACGGGACAAACAATCAGCCCCAGCATTTT. The chain combines TRBV19 with TRBJ1-5; tentative D call: TRBD1 (6 bases). CDR1 is LNHDA and CDR2 is SQIVND in the germline V gene (reference sequence). This CDR3 spans 15 amino acids. Trimming cost V 5 bases and J 3 bases, with 14 bases left between them.

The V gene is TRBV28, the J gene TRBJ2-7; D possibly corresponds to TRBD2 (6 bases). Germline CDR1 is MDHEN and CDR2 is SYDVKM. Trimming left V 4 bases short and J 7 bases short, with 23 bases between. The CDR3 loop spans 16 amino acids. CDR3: CASSSFSGRGLAEQYF. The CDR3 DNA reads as TGTGCCAGCAGTTCATTCTCGGGACGGGGGTTGGCGGAGCAGTACTTC.

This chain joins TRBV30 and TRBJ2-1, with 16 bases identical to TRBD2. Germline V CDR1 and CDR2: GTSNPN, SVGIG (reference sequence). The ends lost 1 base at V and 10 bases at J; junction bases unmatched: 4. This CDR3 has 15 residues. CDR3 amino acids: CAWSAGLAGGGEQFF. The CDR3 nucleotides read TGTGCCTGGAGTGCGGGACTAGCGGGAGGGGGGGAGCAGTTCTTC.

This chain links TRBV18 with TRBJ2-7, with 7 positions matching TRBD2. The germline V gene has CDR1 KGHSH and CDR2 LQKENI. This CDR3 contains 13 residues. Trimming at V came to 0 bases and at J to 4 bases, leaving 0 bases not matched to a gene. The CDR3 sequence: CASSPPGGYEQYF. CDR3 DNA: TGTGCCAGCTCACCACCGGGAGGGTACGAGCAGTACTTC.

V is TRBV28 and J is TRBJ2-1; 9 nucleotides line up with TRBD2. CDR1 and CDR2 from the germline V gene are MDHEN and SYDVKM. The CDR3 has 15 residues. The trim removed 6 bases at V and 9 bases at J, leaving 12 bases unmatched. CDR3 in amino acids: CASRRNSGSYGEQFF. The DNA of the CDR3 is TGTGCCAGCAGGAGGAATAGCGGGAGCTATGGTGAGCAGTTCTTC. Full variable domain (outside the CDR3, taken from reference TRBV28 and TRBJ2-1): DVKVTQSSRYLVKRTGEKVFLECVQDMDHENMFWYRQDPGLGLRLIYFSYDVKMKEKGDIPEGYSVSREKKERFSLILESASTNQTSMYLCASRRNSGSYGEQFFGPGTRLTVL.

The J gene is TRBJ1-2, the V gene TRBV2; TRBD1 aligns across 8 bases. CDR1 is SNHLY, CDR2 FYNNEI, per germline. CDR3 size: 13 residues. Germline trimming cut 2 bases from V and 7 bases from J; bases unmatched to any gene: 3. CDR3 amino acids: CASSEQGAAGYTF. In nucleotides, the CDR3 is TGTGCCAGCAGTGAACAGGGGGCGGCTGGCTACACCTTC.

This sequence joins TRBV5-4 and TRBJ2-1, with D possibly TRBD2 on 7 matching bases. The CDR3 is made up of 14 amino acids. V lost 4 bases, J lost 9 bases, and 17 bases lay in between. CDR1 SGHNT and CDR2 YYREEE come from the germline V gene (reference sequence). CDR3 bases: TGTGCCAGCAGCCGGCTTGCGGGGGCCTTTGAGCAGTTCTTC. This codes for CASSRLAGAFEQFF.

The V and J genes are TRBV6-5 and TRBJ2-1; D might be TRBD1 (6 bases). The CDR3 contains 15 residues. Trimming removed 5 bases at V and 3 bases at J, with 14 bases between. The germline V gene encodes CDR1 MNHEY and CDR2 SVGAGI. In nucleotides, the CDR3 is TGTGCCAGCAGTACGCGTCGGACAGTCTACAATGAGCAGTTCTTC. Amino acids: CASSTRRTVYNEQFF.

The CDR3 DNA follows: TGTGCCAGCAGCTCCATGGGGGGGGGCTACAATGAGCAGTTCTTC. The encoded protein is CASSSMGGGYNEQFF. V usage is TRBV9 and J usage is TRBJ2-1; 7 positions match TRBD2. This CDR3 comprises 15 residues. The ends lost 4 bases at V and 3 bases at J; junction bases unmatched: 7. Germline V CDR1 and CDR2: SGDLS, YYNGEE.

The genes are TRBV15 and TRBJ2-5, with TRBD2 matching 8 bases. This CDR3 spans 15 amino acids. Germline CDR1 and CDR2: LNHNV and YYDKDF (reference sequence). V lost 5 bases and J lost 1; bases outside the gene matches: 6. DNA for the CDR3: TGTGCCACCAGCCCCAGACGGGGGGGCCAAGAGACCCAGTACTTC. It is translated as CATSPRRGGQETQYF.

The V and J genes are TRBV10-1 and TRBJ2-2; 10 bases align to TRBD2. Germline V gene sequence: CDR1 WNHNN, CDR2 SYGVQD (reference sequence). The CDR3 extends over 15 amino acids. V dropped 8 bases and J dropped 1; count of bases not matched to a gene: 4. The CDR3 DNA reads TGCGCCAGCTCTAGCGGGGGAGTGAACACCGGGGAGCTGTTTTTT. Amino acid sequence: CASSSGGVNTGELFF.

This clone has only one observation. In DNA form, the CDR3 reads TGTGCCAGCAGCTTAGGGGGTGGCAGGGATCAGCCCCAGCATTTT. Protein sequence: CASSLGGGRDQPQHF. The chain joins TRBV7-9 to TRBJ1-5, with D maybe TRBD1 (5 bases). Germline CDR1 SEHNR, CDR2 FQNEAQ (reference sequence). V was clipped by 1 base and J by 5 bases, with 12 bases between them. The CDR3 has 15 amino acids.

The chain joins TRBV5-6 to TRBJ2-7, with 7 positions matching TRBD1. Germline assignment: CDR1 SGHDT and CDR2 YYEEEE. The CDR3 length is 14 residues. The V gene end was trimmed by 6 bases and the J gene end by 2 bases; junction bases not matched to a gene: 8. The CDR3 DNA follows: TGTGCCAGCACCATTCAGACAGGGACCTACGAGCAGTACTTC. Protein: CASTIQTGTYEQYF.

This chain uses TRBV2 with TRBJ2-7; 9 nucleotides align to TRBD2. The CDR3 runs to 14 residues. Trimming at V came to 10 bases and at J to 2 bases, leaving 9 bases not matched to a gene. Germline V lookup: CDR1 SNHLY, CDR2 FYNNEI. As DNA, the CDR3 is TGTGCCAACCAGGAGCGGGAGGCCACCTACGAGCAGTACTTC. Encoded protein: CANQEREATYEQYF.

Here the CDR3 reads CASSPGLASYNEQFF. Written as DNA, the CDR3 is TGTGCCAGCAGCCCGGGACTAGCGTCCTACAATGAGCAGTTCTTC. V usage is TRBV7-3 and J usage is TRBJ2-1; 10 positions agree with TRBD2. This CDR3 comprises 15 residues. Germline V gene data show CDR1 as SGHTA and CDR2 as FQGTGA. The ends lost 5 bases at V and 1 base at J; junction bases unmatched: 2. Full variable domain (outside the CDR3, taken from reference TRBV7-3 and TRBJ2-1): GAGVSQTPSNKVTEKGKYVELRCDPISGHTALYWYRQSLGQGPEFLIYFQGTGAADDSGLPNDRFFAVRPEGSVSTLKIQRTERGDSAVYLCASSPGLASYNEQFFGPGTRLTVL.

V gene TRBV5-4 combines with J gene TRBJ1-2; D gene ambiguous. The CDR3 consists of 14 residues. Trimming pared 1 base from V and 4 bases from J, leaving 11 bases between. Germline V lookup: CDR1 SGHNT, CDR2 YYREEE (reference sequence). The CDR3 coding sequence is TGTGCCAGCAGCTTGAGCGCGGATTCCTATGGCTACACCTTC. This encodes CASSLSADSYGYTF.